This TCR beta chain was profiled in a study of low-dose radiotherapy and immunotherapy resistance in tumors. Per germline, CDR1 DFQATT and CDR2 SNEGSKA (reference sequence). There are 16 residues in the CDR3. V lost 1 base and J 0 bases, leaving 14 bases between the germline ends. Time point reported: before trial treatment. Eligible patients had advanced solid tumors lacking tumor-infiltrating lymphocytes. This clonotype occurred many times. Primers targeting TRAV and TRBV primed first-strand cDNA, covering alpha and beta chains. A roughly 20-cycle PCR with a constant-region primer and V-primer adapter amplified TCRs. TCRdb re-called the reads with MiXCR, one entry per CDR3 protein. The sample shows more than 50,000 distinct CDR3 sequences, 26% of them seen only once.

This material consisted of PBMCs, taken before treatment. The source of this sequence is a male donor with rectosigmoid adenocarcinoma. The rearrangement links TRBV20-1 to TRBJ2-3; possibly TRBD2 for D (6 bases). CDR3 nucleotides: TGCAGTGCTAGAGTCTTTTCGAGCGGGAGCACAGATACGCAGTATTTT. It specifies CSARVFSSGSTDTQYF.